What follows are 25 T cell receptor beta chains derived from one specimen sequenced in a study of post-analysis software for immune sequencing data. Study-level findings and limits: Higher frequency in patients than in controls was seen for 5 or 6 TRBV segments, with TRBV5-6, TRBV5-1 and TRBV20-1 among them.

For these receptors, no antigen is known. Unique molecular identifiers tagged the TCR beta cDNA libraries. TCRdb itself ran the PCR reads through MiXCR, one entry per CDR3 protein. In the table there are 820,000 or so distinct CDR3 sequences, approximately 53% of which are singletons. The sample consisted of blood. These receptors were obtained from a girl aged 10 to 17 with multiple sclerosis.

The chain couples TRBV14 to TRBJ2-3; unclear D gene. Trimming pared 6 bases from V and 2 bases from J, leaving 12 bases between. CDR3 length: 14 amino acids. The germline CDR1 and CDR2 sequences are SGHDN and FVKESK. The DNA of the CDR3 is TGTGCCAGCAGGTATTCGGGTCACACAGATACGCAGTATTTT. The encoded protein is CASRYSGHTDTQYF.

This sequence joins TRBV10-3 and TRBJ2-3; possibly TRBD2 for D (6 bases). The CDR3 covers 13 residues. CDR1 is ENHRY and CDR2 is SYGVKD in the germline V gene. V gave up 7 bases and J gave up 3 bases, with 11 bases separating them. The CDR3: CAIKRVRTDTQYF. DNA for the CDR3: TGTGCCATCAAGCGGGTCCGAACAGATACGCAGTATTTT.

The chain has TRBV6-5 and TRBJ1-1; D unresolved. The germline V and J ends were trimmed by 6 bases and 2 bases, with 10 bases remaining between them. Germline-derived CDR1 and CDR2 are MNHEY and SVGAGI. The CDR3 spans 13 residues. The CDR3: CASRPPVNTEAFF. The DNA of the CDR3 is TGTGCCAGCAGGCCCCCGGTTAACACTGAAGCTTTCTTT.

The table lists this clonotype with a few counts. The CDR3 nucleotides read TGCGCCAGCAGCTTAGGACCTAAGTACTATGGCTACACCTTC. This encodes CASSLGPKYYGYTF. The chain joins TRBV5-1 to TRBJ1-2; D not certain. The length of the CDR3 is 14 residues. V shed 2 bases and J shed 3 bases, with 11 bases lying between them. The germline V gene encodes CDR1 SGHRS and CDR2 YFSETQ.

This chain uses TRBV29-1 with TRBJ2-5; D call uncertain. The ends were cut back, 2 bases at V and 11 bases at J, with 15 bases in the middle. CDR1 and CDR2 from the germline V gene are SQVTM and ANQGSEA. The CDR3 covers 12 residues. The CDR3 DNA reads TGCAGCGTTGAAACCAGCAACAATGAGCAGTACTTC. Its translation is CSVETSNNEQYF.

The chain joins TRBV12-3 or TRBV12-4 to TRBJ2-3; 10 nucleotides line up with TRBD2. The J segment lost 2 bases and the V segment lost 2 bases, leaving 7 bases of the junction unmatched. The CDR3 has 17 amino acids. The CDR3 sequence: CASSLNVLAGVTDTQYF. The CDR3 DNA follows: TGTGCCAGCAGTTTAAATGTCCTAGCGGGGGTCACAGATACGCAGTATTTT.

A single count supports this clonotype. V is TRBV5-1 and J is TRBJ1-6; D is uncertain. This CDR3 has 18 residues. V was shortened by 4 bases and J by 0 bases, with 17 bases between the two germline ends. The germline CDR1 and CDR2 sequences are SGHRS and YFSETQ. For the CDR3, the DNA is TGCGCCAGCAGCGCCGGTGGCATGGGGAGCTCCTATAATTCACCCCTCCACTTT. This gives the protein CASSAGGMGSSYNSPLHF. Full variable domain (remainder filled in from reference TRBV5-1 and TRBJ1-6): KAGVTQTPRYLIKTRGQQVTLSCSPISGHRSVSWYQQTPGQGLQFLFEYFSETQRNKGNFPGRFSGRQFSNSRSEMNVSTLELGDSALYLCASSAGGMGSSYNSPLHFGNGTRLTVT.

This clonotype was recorded a few times. The CDR3 bases are TGCAGCGTTGAAGATAGGGGGGGGCGTAGGAATGAGCAGTTCTTC. Amino acid sequence: CSVEDRGGRRNEQFF. V is TRBV29-1 and J is TRBJ2-1; the D gene is possibly TRBD2 (7 bases). The germline CDR1 and CDR2 sequences are SQVTM and ANQGSEA. Trimming stripped 0 bases from V and 7 bases from J, with 16 bases between. The CDR3 is 15 residues long.

The chain carries TRBV18 and TRBJ2-7, with unresolved D. The V gene's germline CDR1 is KGHSH and CDR2 LQKENI. The CDR3 consists of 13 residues. The V end was cut by 5 bases, the J end by 5 bases, with 13 bases between. CDR3 amino acids: CASSAAGRNEQYF. The CDR3 region has the DNA TGTGCCAGCTCAGCCGCCGGGCGGAACGAGCAGTACTTC. The complete variable domain, with remaining parts taken from reference TRBV18 and TRBJ2-7, reads NAGVMQNPRHLVRRRGQEARLRCSPMKGHSHVYWYRQLPEEGLKFMVYLQKENIIDESGMPKERFSAEFPKEGPSILRIQQVVRGDSAAYFCASSAAGRNEQYFGPGTRLTVT.

V is TRBV5-8 and J is TRBJ2-7, with D perhaps TRBD2 (5 bases). There are 15 residues in the CDR3. Looked up from germline, CDR1 is SGHTS and CDR2 is YDEGEE. Trimming shortened V by 1 base and J by 3 bases, and 14 bases separated the two germline ends. CDR3 in amino acids: CASSLTTNGFYEQYF. The DNA of the CDR3 is TGTGCCAGCAGCTTGACGACTAACGGATTCTACGAGCAGTACTTC.

CDR3 loop: CASSQSPGQGNNQPQHF. CDR3 nucleotide sequence: TGCGCCAGCAGTCAAAGTCCAGGGCAGGGCAACAATCAGCCCCAGCATTTT. The rearrangement joins TRBV23-1 to TRBJ1-5, with TRBD1 as a possible D gene (5 bases). TRBV23-1 is treated as an ORF (open reading frame) with a function not yet certain. The length of the CDR3 is 17 residues. V gave up 2 bases and J gave up 3 bases, with 17 bases separating them.

This chain uses TRBV6-5 with TRBJ2-1, with D possibly being TRBD2 (5 bases). The CDR3 consists of 13 residues. Germline CDR1 is MNHEY and CDR2 is SVGAGI. The V gene lost 2 bases and the J gene lost 7 bases, with 9 bases spanning the gap. CDR3 loop: CASSYGSGNEQFF. CDR3 DNA sequence: TGTGCCAGCAGTTACGGCTCGGGGAATGAGCAGTTCTTC.

The chain links TRBV5-1 to TRBJ2-5, with 8 bases fitting TRBD1. The J call may not be correct, given that the DNA end is closer to TRBJ2-7. Germline-derived CDR1 and CDR2 are SGHRS and YFSETQ. This CDR3 region has 15 residues. This CDR3 is CASSFTTGGGYEQYF. The CDR3 nucleotides read TGCGCCAGCAGCTTTACCACAGGGGGTGGATACGAGCAGTACTTC.

This chain joins TRBV12-3 or TRBV12-4 and TRBJ2-5; D possibly uses TRBD1 or TRBD2 (5 bases each). The CDR3 is 16 amino acids. V was trimmed by 2 bases and J by 2 bases, leaving 15 bases between them. The CDR3 spells CASSLRRPWGQETQYF. DNA of the CDR3: TGTGCCAGCAGTTTAAGGCGGCCCTGGGGGCAAGAGACCCAGTACTTC.

V and J are TRBV18 and TRBJ2-6; D uncertain. The V and J ends lost 2 bases and 0 bases respectively, with 8 bases between them. This CDR3 comprises 16 residues. The germline CDR1 and CDR2 sequences are KGHSH and LQKENI. This chain's CDR3 is CASSPDKSSGANVLTF. The CDR3 coding sequence is TGTGCCAGCTCACCAGATAAGAGCTCTGGGGCCAACGTCCTGACTTTC. The full variable domain, in which reference TRBV18 and TRBJ2-6 provide the parts outside the CDR3, is NAGVMQNPRHLVRRRGQEARLRCSPMKGHSHVYWYRQLPEEGLKFMVYLQKENIIDESGMPKERFSAEFPKEGPSILRIQQVVRGDSAAYFCASSPDKSSGANVLTFGAGSRLTVL.

V gene TRBV27 combines with J gene TRBJ2-3; a possible D gene is TRBD2 (6 bases). V was shortened by 1 base and J by 4 bases, with 18 bases between the two germline ends. There are 17 residues in the CDR3. CDR1 is MNHEY and CDR2 is SMNVEV in the germline V gene (reference sequence). The CDR3 DNA sequence: TGTGCCAGCAGTTTATGGTTTGCGGGAACCGACGCAGATACGCAGTATTTT. As protein: CASSLWFAGTDADTQYF.

This clonotype has only a few counts. The genes are TRBV7-2 and TRBJ2-7, with TRBD2 as a possible D gene (6 bases). Germline V gene lookup returns CDR1 SGHTA and CDR2 FQGNSA. The CDR3 loop spans 14 amino acids. V was shortened by 5 bases and J by 1 base, with 12 bases between the two germline ends. The CDR3 reads CASSRTLASYEQYF. The DNA for the CDR3 is TGTGCCAGCAGCCGAACACTAGCTTCCTACGAGCAGTACTTC.

This clonotype has more than one count but fewer than ten. The chain carries TRBV6-6 and TRBJ2-7; tentatively, D is TRBD1 (5 bases). The V gene's germline CDR1 is MNHNY and CDR2 SVGAGI (reference sequence). Trimming shortened V by 7 bases and J by 5 bases, and 18 bases separated the two germline ends. The CDR3 extends over 14 amino acids. The CDR3 DNA reads TGTGCCAGCATCCCCAGCCAGGGCAGAGACGAGCAGTACTTC. Amino acids: CASIPSQGRDEQYF.

The gene calls are TRBV29-1 and TRBJ2-5, with TRBD1 as a possible D gene (5 bases). The germline V and J ends were trimmed by 6 bases and 2 bases, with 13 bases remaining between them. This CDR3 is 13 amino acids long. Per the germline V gene, CDR1 is SQVTM and CDR2 is ANQGSEA. The CDR3 is CSVGRSVQETQYF. As DNA, the CDR3 is TGCAGCGTGGGGCGGTCGGTACAAGAGACCCAGTACTTC.

This chain uses TRBV19 with TRBJ2-5; possible D gene TRBD1, 6 bases. Germline CDR1 LNHDA, CDR2 SQIVND (reference sequence). The CDR3 loop spans 14 amino acids. Between the trimmed V and J ends, which lost 6 bases and 4 bases, there was a span of 15 bases. The CDR3 sequence is CASRSDRSRETQYF. The CDR3 DNA follows: TGTGCCAGTAGATCAGACAGGTCCCGAGAGACCCAGTACTTC.

This sequence joins TRBV20-1 and TRBJ1-2, with D possibly matching TRBD1 (5 bases). Per the germline V gene, CDR1 is DFQATT and CDR2 is SNEGSKA (reference sequence). Trimming removed 5 bases from V and 2 bases from J, with 12 bases in between. This CDR3 has 13 amino acids. CDR3 bases: TGCAGTGCTCAGGGTGGGGGGAACTATGGCTACACCTTC. It is translated as CSAQGGGNYGYTF.

This clonotype was seen once. V gene TRBV29-1 combines with J gene TRBJ2-1, with unresolved D. The CDR3 extends over 11 amino acids. Germline V lookup: CDR1 SQVTM, CDR2 ANQGSEA. V was trimmed by 2 bases and J by 6 bases, leaving 5 bases between them. The CDR3: CSVERINEQFF. Written as DNA, the CDR3 is TGCAGCGTTGAAAGAATCAATGAGCAGTTCTTC.

The gene calls are TRBV5-6 and TRBJ2-3; 8 bases are shared with TRBD1. Losses at the gene ends were 5 bases for V and 2 bases for J; bases not matched to a gene: 10. This CDR3 region has 16 residues. Looked up from germline, CDR1 is SGHDT and CDR2 is YYEEEE. The CDR3 protein is CASSLPGQAFTDTQYF. The DNA for the CDR3 is TGTGCCAGCAGTCTACCGGGACAGGCTTTCACAGATACGCAGTATTTT. Filled out from reference TRBV5-6 and TRBJ2-3, the complete variable domain reads DAGVTQSPTHLIKTRGQQVTLRCSPKSGHDTVSWYQQALGQGPQFIFQYYEEEERQRGNFPDRFSGHQFPNYSSELNVNALLLGDSALYLCASSLPGQAFTDTQYFGPGTRLTVL.

This clonotype was observed once. The chain combines TRBV10-3 with TRBJ1-2, with 8 bases lining up with TRBD1. The CDR3 is 15 amino acids. Unmatched junction bases numbered 7, after V lost 3 bases and J lost 4 bases. Germline lookup yields CDR1 ENHRY and CDR2 SYGVKD. The CDR3: CAISDGQGHVYGYTF. The CDR3 DNA follows: TGTGCCATCAGTGATGGACAGGGTCACGTCTATGGCTACACCTTC.

The J gene is TRBJ2-1, the V gene TRBV10-3; 11 nucleotides line up with TRBD2. Germline trimming cut 6 bases from V and 4 bases from J; bases unmatched to any gene: 5. This CDR3 has 15 residues. Per germline, CDR1 ENHRY and CDR2 SYGVKD. The CDR3 DNA reads TGTGCCATCAGCAGACTAGCGGGGACTTACAATGAGCAGTTCTTC. Translation: CAISRLAGTYNEQFF.